This T cell receptor beta chain was sequenced in a study of blood T cell repertoires in COVID-19. Germline values: CDR1 KGHSH, CDR2 LQKENI. V lost 0 bases to trimming and J lost 4 bases; unmatched junction nucleotides: 6. The length of the CDR3 is 15 residues. Here immunoSEQ multiplex PCR was the method, and the copy in TCRdb shows in-frame clones only, minus some. Found here are 250,000 to 300,000 clones, 70% to 90% of them singletons; the top ten hold more than 9.5%. The chain carries TRBV18 and TRBJ2-7, with 7 bases that match TRBD1. Source material: peripheral blood. This TCR was sampled from a woman between 70 and 85 years old with acute or convalescent COVID-19. The CDR3 spells CASSPPRQGVYEQYF. The DNA of the CDR3 is TGTGCCAGCTCACCACCGAGACAGGGAGTTTACGAGCAGTACTTC.